These T cell receptor beta chains were read from a single sample in a study of shared clonotypes between healthy human individuals. Measured with immunoSEQ multiplex PCR; TCRdb has only the in-frame clones, and not every one. There are over a million clones in the sample; roughly 98% occur only once, and roughly 0.42% lies in the top ten. The sample was naive CD4+ T cells sorted from blood. These receptors were collected from a young man in good health. CDR3s include the opening cysteine and the closing phenylalanine or tryptophan. The D gene is left open where the match is weak. Only some rows state a clone size, as once, few, many or a class for expanded clones.

j_gene: TRBJ2-7
v_gene: TRBV2
d_gene: TRBD1
abundance: -
CDR3nt: TGTGCCAGCAGAGAACAGGGGAGCTCCTACGAGCAGTACTTC
CDR3aa: CASREQGSSYEQYF

j_gene: TRBJ2-7
v_gene: TRBV9
d_gene: TRBD2
abundance: -
CDR3nt: TGTGCCAGCAGCGTTGGTAGCGGGAGCTACGAGCAGTACTTC
CDR3aa: CASSVGSGSYEQYF

j_gene: TRBJ2-7
v_gene: TRBV28
d_gene: TRBD2
abundance: once
CDR3nt: TGTGCCAGCAGATCGACTAGCGGAGATTACGAGCAGTACTTC
CDR3aa: CASRSTSGDYEQYF

j_gene: TRBJ2-3
v_gene: TRBV5-1
d_gene: -
abundance: -
CDR3nt: TGCGCCAGCAGCTTAATTTCGGGACGATCCGGCACAGATACGCAGTATTTT
CDR3aa: CASSLISGRSGTDTQYF

j_gene: TRBJ2-2
v_gene: TRBV18
d_gene: TRBD1
abundance: -
CDR3nt: TGTGCCAGCTCACTTGTATCCCGACAGGGGTTTAACACCGGGGAGCTGTTTTTT
CDR3aa: CASSLVSRQGFNTGELFF

j_gene: TRBJ2-7
v_gene: TRBV5-6
d_gene: TRBD2
abundance: once
CDR3nt: TGTGCCAGCAGACCACTAGCGGGAGGGCCTTCCTCTGACGAGCAGTACTTC
CDR3aa: CASRPLAGGPSSDEQYF

j_gene: TRBJ2-1
v_gene: TRBV12-5
d_gene: -
abundance: -
CDR3nt: TGTGCTAGTGGTTCAATCGGTGAGCAGTTCTTC
CDR3aa: CASGSIGEQFF

j_gene: TRBJ2-4
v_gene: TRBV19
d_gene: -
abundance: -
CDR3nt: TGTGCCAGTAGTATAATAAGAGGGGCCAAAAACATTCAGTACTTC
CDR3aa: CASSIIRGAKNIQYF

j_gene: TRBJ1-5
v_gene: TRBV30
d_gene: TRBD1
abundance: -
CDR3nt: TGTGCCTCGAGTACAGGGGGCAATCAGCCCCAGCATTTT
CDR3aa: CASSTGGNQPQHF

j_gene: TRBJ2-5
v_gene: TRBV5-1
d_gene: -
abundance: few
CDR3nt: TGCGCCAGCAGCTTGGTGGTCCAAGAGACCCAGTACTTC
CDR3aa: CASSLVVQETQYF

j_gene: TRBJ2-3
v_gene: TRBV7-9
d_gene: -
abundance: -
CDR3nt: TGTGCCAGCAGCTTTCTCGGTGCTGACCTGGACAAGAAAGCAGATACGCAGTATTTT
CDR3aa: CASSFLGADLDKKADTQYF

j_gene: TRBJ1-4
v_gene: TRBV28
d_gene: TRBD1
abundance: once
CDR3nt: TGTGCCAGCAGTCTAGGGGGCACTAATGAAAAACTGTTTTTT
CDR3aa: CASSLGGTNEKLFF

j_gene: TRBJ2-7
v_gene: TRBV5-1
d_gene: TRBD2
abundance: -
CDR3nt: TGCGCCAGCAGCTTGGGGCCTAGCGGACCCTACGAGCAGTACTTC
CDR3aa: CASSLGPSGPYEQYF

j_gene: TRBJ2-6
v_gene: TRBV5-4
d_gene: TRBD2
abundance: -
CDR3nt: TGTGCCAGCAGCCCTAAAGGCGGGAGAGGATCCGGGGCCAACGTCCTGACTTTC
CDR3aa: CASSPKGGRGSGANVLTF

j_gene: TRBJ2-5
v_gene: TRBV7-6
d_gene: -
abundance: once
CDR3nt: TGTGCCAGCAGTCCTAACCCGGGACCGGAGACCCAGTACTTC
CDR3aa: CASSPNPGPETQYF

j_gene: TRBJ1-5
v_gene: TRBV5-4
d_gene: TRBD1
abundance: -
CDR3nt: TGTGCCAGCAGCTTGGGGGGACAGAGGAATCAGCCCCAGCATTTT
CDR3aa: CASSLGGQRNQPQHF

j_gene: TRBJ1-1
v_gene: TRBV5-4
d_gene: -
abundance: -
CDR3nt: TGTGCCAGCAGCTATCCACAGATGGCGAACACTGAAGCTTTCTTT
CDR3aa: CASSYPQMANTEAFF

j_gene: TRBJ2-3
v_gene: TRBV28
d_gene: TRBD1
abundance: -
CDR3nt: TGTGCCAGTCTGACGGGACAGGGGGGCGCAGATACGCAGTATTTT
CDR3aa: CASLTGQGGADTQYF

j_gene: TRBJ2-6
v_gene: TRBV7-3
d_gene: TRBD1
abundance: -
CDR3nt: TGTGCCAGCAGCCGGGGGACAGGGTCGGGGGCCAACGTCCTGACTTTC
CDR3aa: CASSRGTGSGANVLTF

j_gene: TRBJ2-5
v_gene: TRBV7-3
d_gene: TRBD2
abundance: -
CDR3nt: TGTGCCAGCAGCTTAGGGCGGACTAGCTTAGACGGAGGGGAGACCCAGTACTTC
CDR3aa: CASSLGRTSLDGGETQYF

j_gene: TRBJ1-1
v_gene: TRBV18
d_gene: -
abundance: once
CDR3nt: TGTGCCAGCTCACCAGGACAGAGCACTGAAGCTTTCTTT
CDR3aa: CASSPGQSTEAFF

j_gene: TRBJ2-7
v_gene: TRBV15
d_gene: TRBD2
abundance: -
CDR3nt: TGTGCCACCAGCTGGGGGCTAGCGGGAGGAGACGAGCAGTACTTC
CDR3aa: CATSWGLAGGDEQYF

j_gene: TRBJ2-5
v_gene: TRBV29-1
d_gene: -
abundance: -
CDR3nt: TGCAGCGTTGAGGGAGGGGGAGAGACCCAGTACTTC
CDR3aa: CSVEGGGETQYF

j_gene: TRBJ2-1
v_gene: TRBV28
d_gene: -
abundance: -
CDR3nt: TGTGCCAGCAAGGGGGGGCCCCACAATGAGCAGTTCTTC
CDR3aa: CASKGGPHNEQFF

j_gene: TRBJ1-1
v_gene: TRBV5-1
d_gene: TRBD1
abundance: -
CDR3nt: TGCGCCAGCAGCCAGGGACAGGGGATGAGGACTGAAGCTTTCTTT
CDR3aa: CASSQGQGMRTEAFF

j_gene: TRBJ2-6
v_gene: TRBV10-3
d_gene: -
abundance: -
CDR3nt: TGTGCCATCAGTGAGAATAGCGGCCCCTCTGGGGCCAACGTCCTGACTTTC
CDR3aa: CAISENSGPSGANVLTF

j_gene: TRBJ1-1
v_gene: TRBV28
d_gene: -
abundance: -
CDR3nt: TGTGCCAGCAGTTTGGTGGCTGAAGCTTTCTTT
CDR3aa: CASSLVAEAFF

j_gene: TRBJ2-7
v_gene: TRBV9
d_gene: -
abundance: -
CDR3nt: TGTGCCAGCAGCCCAAGAGGGCTAGAAGTCCCCTACGAGCAGTACTTC
CDR3aa: CASSPRGLEVPYEQYF

j_gene: TRBJ2-1
v_gene: TRBV25-1
d_gene: TRBD2
abundance: -
CDR3nt: TGTGCCAGCAGCCCGAGGGAGCTAGCGGGAGGAGAGCAGTTCTTC
CDR3aa: CASSPRELAGGEQFF

j_gene: TRBJ2-2
v_gene: TRBV5-6
d_gene: -
abundance: -
CDR3nt: TGTGCCAGCAGCTTGGACCAGAGCTTAAACACCGGGGAGCTGTTTTTT
CDR3aa: CASSLDQSLNTGELFF

j_gene: TRBJ2-3
v_gene: TRBV27
d_gene: TRBD1
abundance: -
CDR3nt: TGTGCCAGCACGGCAGGGGGCCACACAGATACGCAGTATTTT
CDR3aa: CASTAGGHTDTQYF

j_gene: TRBJ2-3
v_gene: TRBV10-3
d_gene: -
abundance: -
CDR3nt: TGTGCCATCGCTCCCCTTCAAAGCCTTCGCACAGATACGCAGTATTTT
CDR3aa: CAIAPLQSLRTDTQYF

j_gene: TRBJ1-1
v_gene: TRBV30
d_gene: -
abundance: -
CDR3nt: TGTGCCTGGAGTGTCTTCGGGGAATTAAGGACTGAAGCTTTCTTT
CDR3aa: CAWSVFGELRTEAFF

j_gene: TRBJ2-7
v_gene: TRBV18
d_gene: -
abundance: -
CDR3nt: TGTGCCAGCTCACCGACATACGAGCAGTACTTC
CDR3aa: CASSPTYEQYF

j_gene: TRBJ2-1
v_gene: TRBV7-9
d_gene: -
abundance: -
CDR3nt: TGTGCCAGCAGCTTAGCGCTGTCCCCTCGACCTAGGAATGAGCAGTTCTTC
CDR3aa: CASSLALSPRPRNEQFF